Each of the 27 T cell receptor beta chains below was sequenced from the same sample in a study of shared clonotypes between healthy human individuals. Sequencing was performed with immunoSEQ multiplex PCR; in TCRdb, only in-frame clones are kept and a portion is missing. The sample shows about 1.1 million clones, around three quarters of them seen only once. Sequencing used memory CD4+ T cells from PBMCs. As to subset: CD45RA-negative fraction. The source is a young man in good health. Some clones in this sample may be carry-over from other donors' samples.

This CDR3 reads CASSKGNRGGGELFF. CDR3 DNA: TGTGCCAGCAGTAAAGGAAACAGGGGGGGCGGGGAGCTGTTTTTT. The chain is built from TRBV6-6 and TRBJ2-2; possible D gene TRBD1, 8 bases. The V end was cut by 5 bases, the J end by 7 bases, with 17 bases between. The germline V gene has CDR1 MNHNY and CDR2 SVGAGI (reference sequence). This CDR3 spans 15 amino acids.

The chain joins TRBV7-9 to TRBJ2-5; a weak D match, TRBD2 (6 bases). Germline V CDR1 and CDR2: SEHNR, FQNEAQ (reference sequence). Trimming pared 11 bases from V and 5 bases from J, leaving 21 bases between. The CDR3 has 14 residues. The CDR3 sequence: CAGRDLAGLETQYF. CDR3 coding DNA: TGTGCCGGTCGGGATTTGGCGGGACTCGAGACCCAGTACTTC.

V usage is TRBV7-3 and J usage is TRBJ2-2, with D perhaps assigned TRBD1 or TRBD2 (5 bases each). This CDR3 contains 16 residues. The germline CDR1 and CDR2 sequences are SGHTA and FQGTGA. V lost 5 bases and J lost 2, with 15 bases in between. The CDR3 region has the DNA TGTGCCAGCAGCCCGCAGGGACCGCTAAACACCGGGGAGCTGTTTTTT. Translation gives CASSPQGPLNTGELFF.

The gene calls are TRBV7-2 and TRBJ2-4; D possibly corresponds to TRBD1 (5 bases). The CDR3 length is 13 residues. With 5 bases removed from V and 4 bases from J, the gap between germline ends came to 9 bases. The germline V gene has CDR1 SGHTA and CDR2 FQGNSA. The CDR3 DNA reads TGTGCCAGCAGCCGCGACAGAAAAAACATTCAGTACTTC. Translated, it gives CASSRDRKNIQYF.

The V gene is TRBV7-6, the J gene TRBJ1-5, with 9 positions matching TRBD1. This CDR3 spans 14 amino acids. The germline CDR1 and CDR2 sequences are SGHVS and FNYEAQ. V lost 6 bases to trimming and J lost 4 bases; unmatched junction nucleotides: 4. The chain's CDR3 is CASSSGTGNQPQHF. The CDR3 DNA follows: TGTGCCAGCAGTTCCGGGACAGGGAATCAGCCCCAGCATTTT. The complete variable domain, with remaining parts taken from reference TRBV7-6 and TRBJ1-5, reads GAGVSQSPRYKVTKRGQDVALRCDPISGHVSLYWYRQALGQGPEFLTYFNYEAQQDKSGLPNDRFSAERPEGSISTLTIQRTEQRDSAMYRCASSSGTGNQPQHFGDGTRLSIL.

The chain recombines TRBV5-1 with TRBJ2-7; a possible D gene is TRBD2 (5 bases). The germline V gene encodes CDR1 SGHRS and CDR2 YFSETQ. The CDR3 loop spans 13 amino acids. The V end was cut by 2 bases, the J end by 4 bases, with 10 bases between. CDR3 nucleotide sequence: TGCGCCAGCAGCTTTAGGACTGGGTACGAGCAGTACTTC. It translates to CASSFRTGYEQYF.

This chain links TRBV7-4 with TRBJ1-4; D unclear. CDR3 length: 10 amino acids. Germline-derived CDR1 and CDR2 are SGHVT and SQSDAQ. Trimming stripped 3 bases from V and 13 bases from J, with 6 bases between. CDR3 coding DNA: TGTGCCAGCAGCTTCAGTGGACTGTTTTTT. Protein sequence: CASSFSGLFF.

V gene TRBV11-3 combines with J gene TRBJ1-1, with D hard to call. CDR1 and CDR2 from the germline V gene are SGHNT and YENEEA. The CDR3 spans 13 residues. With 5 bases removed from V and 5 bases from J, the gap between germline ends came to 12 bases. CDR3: CASSPNPRTEAFF. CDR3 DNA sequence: TGTGCCAGCAGCCCAAACCCGAGGACTGAAGCTTTCTTT.

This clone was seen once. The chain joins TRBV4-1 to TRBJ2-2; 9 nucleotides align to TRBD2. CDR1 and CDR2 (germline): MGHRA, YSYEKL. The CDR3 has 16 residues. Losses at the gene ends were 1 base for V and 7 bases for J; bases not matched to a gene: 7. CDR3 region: CASSQAGGRAFGELFF. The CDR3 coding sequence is TGCGCCAGCAGCCAAGCGGGCGGGAGGGCGTTCGGGGAGCTGTTTTTT.

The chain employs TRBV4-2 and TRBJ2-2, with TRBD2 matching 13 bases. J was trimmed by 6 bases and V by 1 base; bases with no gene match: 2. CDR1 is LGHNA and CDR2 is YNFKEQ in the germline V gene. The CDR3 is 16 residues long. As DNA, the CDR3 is TGTGCCAGCAGCCAAGCTACTAGCGGGAGGGCCGGGGAGCTGTTTTTT. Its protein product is CASSQATSGRAGELFF.

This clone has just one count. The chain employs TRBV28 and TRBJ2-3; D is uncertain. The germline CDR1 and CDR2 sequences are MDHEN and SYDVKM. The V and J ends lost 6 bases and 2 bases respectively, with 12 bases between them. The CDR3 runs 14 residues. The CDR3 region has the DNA TGTGCCAGCAGGTCCCCCCGGTTCACAGATACGCAGTATTTT. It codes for CASRSPRFTDTQYF.

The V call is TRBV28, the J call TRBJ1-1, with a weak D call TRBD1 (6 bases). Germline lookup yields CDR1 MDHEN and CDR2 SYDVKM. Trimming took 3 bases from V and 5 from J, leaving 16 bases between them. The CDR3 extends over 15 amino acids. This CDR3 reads CASSFNRGARTEAFF. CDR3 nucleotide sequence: TGTGCCAGCAGTTTCAATCGGGGGGCGCGGACTGAAGCTTTCTTT.

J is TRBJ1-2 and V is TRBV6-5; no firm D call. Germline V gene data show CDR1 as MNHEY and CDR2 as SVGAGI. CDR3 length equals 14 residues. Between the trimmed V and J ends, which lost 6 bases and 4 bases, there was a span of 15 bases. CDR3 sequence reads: CASRPSGRSYGYTF. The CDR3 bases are TGTGCCAGCAGGCCTAGTGGACGGTCCTATGGCTACACCTTC.

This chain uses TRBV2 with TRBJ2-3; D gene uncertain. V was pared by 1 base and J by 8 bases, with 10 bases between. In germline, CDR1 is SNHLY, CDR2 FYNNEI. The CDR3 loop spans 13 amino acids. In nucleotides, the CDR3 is TGTGCCAGCAGTGAAGAGGCACTGGGTACGCAGTATTTT. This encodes CASSEEALGTQYF. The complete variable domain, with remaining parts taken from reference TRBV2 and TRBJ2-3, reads EPEVTQTPSHQVTQMGQEVILRCVPISNHLYFYWYRQILGQKVEFLVSFYNNEISEKSEIFDDQFSVERPDGSNFTLKIRSTKLEDSAMYFCASSEEALGTQYFGPGTRLTVL.

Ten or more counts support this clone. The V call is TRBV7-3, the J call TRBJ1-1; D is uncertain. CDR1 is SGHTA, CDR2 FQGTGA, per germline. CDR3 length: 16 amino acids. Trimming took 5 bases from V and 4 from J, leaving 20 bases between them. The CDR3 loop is CASSPSPTAASTEAFF. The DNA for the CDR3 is TGTGCCAGCAGCCCATCTCCGACTGCAGCGAGCACTGAAGCTTTCTTT.

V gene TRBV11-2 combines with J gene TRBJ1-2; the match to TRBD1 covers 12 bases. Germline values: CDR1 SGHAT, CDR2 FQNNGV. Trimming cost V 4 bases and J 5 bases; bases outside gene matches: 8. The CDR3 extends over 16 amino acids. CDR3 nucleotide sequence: TGTGCCAGCAGCTCCGGGACAGGGGGCTTGGGGTATGGCTACACCTTC. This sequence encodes CASSSGTGGLGYGYTF.

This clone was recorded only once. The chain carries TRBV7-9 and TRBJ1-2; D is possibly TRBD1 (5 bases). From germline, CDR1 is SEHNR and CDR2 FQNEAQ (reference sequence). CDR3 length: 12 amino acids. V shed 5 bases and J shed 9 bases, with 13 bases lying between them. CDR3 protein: CASSPDWGSYTF. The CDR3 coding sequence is TGTGCCAGCAGCCCCGACTGGGGGAGCTACACCTTC.

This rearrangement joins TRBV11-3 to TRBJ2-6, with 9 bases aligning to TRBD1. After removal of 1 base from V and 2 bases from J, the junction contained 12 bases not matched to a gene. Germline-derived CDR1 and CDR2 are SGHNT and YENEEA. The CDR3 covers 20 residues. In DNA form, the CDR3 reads TGTGCCAGCAGCTTAGTTTTGCTTACAGGGGGCACTACTGGGGCCAACGTCCTGACTTTC. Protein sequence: CASSLVLLTGGTTGANVLTF.

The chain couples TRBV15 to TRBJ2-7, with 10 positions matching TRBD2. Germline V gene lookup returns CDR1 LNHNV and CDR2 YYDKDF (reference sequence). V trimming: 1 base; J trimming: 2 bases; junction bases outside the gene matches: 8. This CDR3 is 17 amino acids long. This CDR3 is CATSRGRGSGRTYEQYF. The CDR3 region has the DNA TGTGCCACCAGCAGAGGGAGGGGTAGCGGGAGGACCTACGAGCAGTACTTC.

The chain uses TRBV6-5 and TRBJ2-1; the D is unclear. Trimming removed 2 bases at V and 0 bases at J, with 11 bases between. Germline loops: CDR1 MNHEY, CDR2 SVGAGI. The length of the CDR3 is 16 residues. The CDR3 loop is CASSYQTGSSYNEQFF. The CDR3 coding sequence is TGTGCCAGCAGTTACCAGACCGGTAGCTCCTACAATGAGCAGTTCTTC.

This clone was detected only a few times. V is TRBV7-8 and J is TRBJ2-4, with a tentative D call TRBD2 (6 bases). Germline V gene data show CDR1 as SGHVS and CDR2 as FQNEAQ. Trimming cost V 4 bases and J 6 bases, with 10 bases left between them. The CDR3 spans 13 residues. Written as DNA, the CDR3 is TGTGCCAGCAGCTCCCTGGGGGGAAACATTCAGTACTTC. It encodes CASSSLGGNIQYF.

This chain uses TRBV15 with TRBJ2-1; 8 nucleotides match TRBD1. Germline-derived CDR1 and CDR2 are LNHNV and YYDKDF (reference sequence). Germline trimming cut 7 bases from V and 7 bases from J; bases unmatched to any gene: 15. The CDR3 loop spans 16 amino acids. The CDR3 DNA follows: TGTGCCACCACCCCGGAGGGCAGGGGGCAGAGGAATGAGCAGTTCTTC. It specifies CATTPEGRGQRNEQFF.

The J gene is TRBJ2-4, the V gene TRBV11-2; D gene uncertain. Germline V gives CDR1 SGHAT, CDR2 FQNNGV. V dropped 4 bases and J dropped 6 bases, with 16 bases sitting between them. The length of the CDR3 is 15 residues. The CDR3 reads CASSSNPMTGNIQYF. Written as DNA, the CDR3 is TGTGCCAGCAGCTCAAACCCCATGACTGGAAACATTCAGTACTTC.

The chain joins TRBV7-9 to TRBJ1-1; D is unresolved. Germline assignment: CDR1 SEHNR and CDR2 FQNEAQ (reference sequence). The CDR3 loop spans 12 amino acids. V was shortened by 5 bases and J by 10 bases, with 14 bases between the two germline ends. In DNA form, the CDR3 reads TGTGCCAGCAGCCCGGAACAGATCGGAGCTTTCTTT. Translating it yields CASSPEQIGAFF. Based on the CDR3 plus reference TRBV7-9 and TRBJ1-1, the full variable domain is DTGVSQNPRHKITKRGQNVTFRCDPISEHNRLYWYRQTLGQGPEFLTYFQNEAQLEKSRLLSDRFSAERPKGSFSTLEIQRTEQGDSAMYLCASSPEQIGAFFGQGTRLTVV.

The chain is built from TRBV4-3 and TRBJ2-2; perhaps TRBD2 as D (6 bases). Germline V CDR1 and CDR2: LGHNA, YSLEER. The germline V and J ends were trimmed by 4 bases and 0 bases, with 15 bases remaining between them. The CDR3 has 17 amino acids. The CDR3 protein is CASSRLRDSANTGELFF. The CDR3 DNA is TGCGCCAGCAGCCGCCTTCGGGACTCCGCGAACACCGGGGAGCTGTTTTTT.

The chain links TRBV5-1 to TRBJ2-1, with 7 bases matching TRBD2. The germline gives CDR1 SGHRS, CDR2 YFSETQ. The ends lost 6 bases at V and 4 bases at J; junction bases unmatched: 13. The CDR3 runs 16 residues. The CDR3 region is CASNPLAGAAYNEQFF. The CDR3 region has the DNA TGCGCCAGCAATCCTCTTGCGGGAGCGGCTTACAATGAGCAGTTCTTC. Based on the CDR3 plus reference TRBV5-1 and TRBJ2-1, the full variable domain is KAGVTQTPRYLIKTRGQQVTLSCSPISGHRSVSWYQQTPGQGLQFLFEYFSETQRNKGNFPGRFSGRQFSNSRSEMNVSTLELGDSALYLCASNPLAGAAYNEQFFGPGTRLTVL.

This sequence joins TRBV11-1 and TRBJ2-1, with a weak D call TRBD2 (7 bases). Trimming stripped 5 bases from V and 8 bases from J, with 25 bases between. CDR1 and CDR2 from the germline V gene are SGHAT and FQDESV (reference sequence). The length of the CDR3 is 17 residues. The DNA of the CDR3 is TGTGCCAGCAGCCCCCCAGAGGGCGGGGGCGCCTGGGATGAGCAGTTCTTC. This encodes CASSPPEGGGAWDEQFF. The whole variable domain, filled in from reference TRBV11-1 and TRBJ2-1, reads EAEVAQSPRYKITEKSQAVAFWCDPISGHATLYWYRQILGQGPELLVQFQDESVVDDSQLPKDRFSAERLKGVDSTLKIQPAELGDSAMYLCASSPPEGGGAWDEQFFGPGTRLTVL.